One sample yielded the 19 T cell receptor beta chains listed below, sequenced in a study of post-analysis software for immune sequencing data. General study points: TRBV5-6, TRBV5-1 and TRBV20-1 belonged to a set of roughly five TRBV segments that were more frequent in patients than controls.

Unique molecular identifiers were present in the TCR beta cDNA libraries. One entry per CDR3 protein results from TCRdb running MiXCR on the PCR reads. Of about 820,000 distinct CDR3 sequences in the sample, roughly 50% were seen once. These TCRs are of unknown antigen specificity. The sample comprised blood. The receptors here all came from a girl aged 10-17 years with multiple sclerosis.

This clonotype was recorded a few times. The genes are TRBV20-1 and TRBJ2-1; 9 bases are a match to TRBD2. J was trimmed by 5 bases and V by 3 bases; bases with no gene match: 5. Germline assignment: CDR1 DFQATT and CDR2 SNEGSKA (reference sequence). The CDR3 runs to 14 residues. The DNA of the CDR3 is TGCAGTGCTAGGGGGCTAGCGGGACACAATGAGCAGTTCTTC. It encodes CSARGLAGHNEQFF.

The gene calls are TRBV20-1 and TRBJ1-5, with 7 bases that match TRBD1. J was trimmed by 3 bases and V by 3 bases; bases with no gene match: 8. The CDR3 consists of 15 residues. The germline gives CDR1 DFQATT, CDR2 SNEGSKA (reference sequence). The CDR3 loop reads CSARLPGQINQPQHF. The CDR3 DNA reads as TGCAGTGCTAGGCTGCCGGGACAGATCAATCAGCCCCAGCATTTT.

The chain joins TRBV5-1 to TRBJ2-1; 12 bases map to TRBD2. This CDR3 region has 18 residues. Germline V CDR1 and CDR2: SGHRS, YFSETQ. The J segment lost 8 bases and the V segment lost 4 bases, leaving 16 bases of the junction unmatched. The CDR3 DNA reads TGCGCCAGCAGCCCGGGACTAGCGGGTGTTCCCCGGCAGGATGAGCAGTTCTTC. It specifies CASSPGLAGVPRQDEQFF. The full variable domain, completed using reference TRBV5-1 and TRBJ2-1, is KAGVTQTPRYLIKTRGQQVTLSCSPISGHRSVSWYQQTPGQGLQFLFEYFSETQRNKGNFPGRFSGRQFSNSRSEMNVSTLELGDSALYLCASSPGLAGVPRQDEQFFGPGTRLTVL.

The J gene is TRBJ2-1, the V gene TRBV7-2; D is undetermined. Germline CDR1 is SGHTA and CDR2 is FQGNSA. The CDR3 contains 13 residues. V shed 6 bases and J shed 3 bases, with 9 bases lying between them. CDR3 nucleotide sequence: TGTGCCAGCAGGGGCGCCCTCTACAATGAGCAGTTCTTC. It translates to CASRGALYNEQFF.

The chain employs TRBV20-1 and TRBJ2-1; 9 bases match TRBD2. V lost 0 bases, J lost 7 bases, and 7 bases stayed unmatched. The CDR3 runs to 15 residues. CDR1 and CDR2 from the germline V gene are DFQATT and SNEGSKA (reference sequence). CDR3 amino acids: CSARDGGRAGNEQFF. In DNA, the CDR3 is TGCAGTGCTAGAGATGGCGGGAGGGCCGGGAATGAGCAGTTCTTC.

This clonotype has only a few counts. The rearrangement links TRBV5-4 to TRBJ1-2; 10 bases align to TRBD1. The CDR3 has 16 residues. The V gene's germline CDR1 is SGHNT and CDR2 YYREEE (reference sequence). V dropped 4 bases and J dropped 0; count of bases not matched to a gene: 6. The CDR3 DNA sequence: TGTGCCAGCAGCCTGGGGGGGACAGGGGCTAACTATGGCTACACCTTC. Translation: CASSLGGTGANYGYTF.

This clonotype was observed a few times. The rearrangement links TRBV6-5 to TRBJ1-4; D may be TRBD1 (5 bases). The CDR3 contains 15 residues. V lost 0 bases and J lost 10, with 15 bases in between. Germline CDR1 is MNHEY and CDR2 is SVGAGI. Written as DNA, the CDR3 is TGTGCCAGCAGTTACTCGATCGGGGGGGAGGTAAAACTGTTTTTT. Translation: CASSYSIGGEVKLFF.

Only a few counts were recorded for this clonotype. Germline is not matched at one junction end, which may reflect a read error. This chain joins TRBV5-1 and TRBJ2-1, with 7 bases matching TRBD1. There are 15 residues in the CDR3. The germline V gene encodes CDR1 SGHRS and CDR2 YFSETQ. The CDR3 protein is CASSLEQGTYNEQFF. Written as DNA, the CDR3 is TGTGCCAGCAGCTTAGAACAGGGGACCTACAATGAGCAGTTCTTC.

V and J are TRBV5-1 and TRBJ2-1; D is unclear. Per the germline V gene, CDR1 is SGHRS and CDR2 is YFSETQ. Trimming shortened V by 4 bases and J by 4 bases, and 9 bases separated the two germline ends. The CDR3 is 13 residues long. The CDR3 region is CASSVGLYNEQFF. In DNA form, the CDR3 reads TGCGCCAGCAGCGTAGGGTTGTACAATGAGCAGTTCTTC.

The rearrangement links TRBV7-3 to TRBJ2-5, with D possibly being TRBD1 (5 bases). The V end lost 4 bases, the J end lost 3 bases, and 9 bases lay between the germline ends. The V gene's germline CDR1 is SGHTA and CDR2 FQGTGA. The CDR3 extends over 13 amino acids. The CDR3 spells CASSSTVEETQYF. The CDR3 bases are TGTGCCAGCAGCTCGACAGTAGAAGAGACCCAGTACTTC.

The chain joins TRBV12-3 or TRBV12-4 to TRBJ2-1, with 13 bases identical to TRBD2. This CDR3 is 16 amino acids long. After removal of 5 bases from V and 2 bases from J, the junction contained 3 bases not matched to a gene. CDR3 DNA sequence: TGTGCCAGCAGTCAGACTAGCGGGAGGACCTACAATGAGCAGTTCTTC. This translates into CASSQTSGRTYNEQFF.

V and J are TRBV20-1 and TRBJ2-1; 10 bases are a match to TRBD2. Germline V gene data show CDR1 as DFQATT and CDR2 as SNEGSKA (reference sequence). V trimming: 7 bases; J trimming: 8 bases; junction bases outside the gene matches: 11. This CDR3 comprises 14 residues. CDR3 sequence reads: CSVERGGTSDEQFF. The CDR3 DNA sequence: TGCAGTGTGGAGCGGGGGGGCACGAGCGATGAGCAGTTCTTC.

The chain has TRBV10-3 and TRBJ2-4, with a weak D call TRBD2 (6 bases). Deletions cut 4 bases from V and 2 bases from J, with 15 bases between. Germline loops: CDR1 ENHRY, CDR2 SYGVKD. The CDR3 covers 16 residues. The CDR3 protein is CAISAGGDGPKNIQYF. In DNA, the CDR3 is TGTGCCATCAGTGCTGGAGGGGACGGACCCAAAAACATTCAGTACTTC.

This clonotype was counted between two and nine times. The V gene is TRBV29-1, the J gene TRBJ2-5, with D perhaps assigned TRBD1 or TRBD2 (5 bases each). This CDR3 has 14 amino acids. From germline, CDR1 is SQVTM and CDR2 ANQGSEA. Trimming stripped 0 bases from V and 4 bases from J, with 12 bases between. This CDR3 reads CSVEDRTGTETQYF. The DNA for the CDR3 is TGCAGCGTTGAAGATCGAACGGGGACAGAGACCCAGTACTTC.

This clonotype was observed a handful of times. The chain employs TRBV11-2 and TRBJ2-1, with 11 bases fitting TRBD2. The J call may be incorrect, as the DNA end agrees better with TRBJ2-7. Germline V CDR1 and CDR2: SGHAT, FQNNGV. CDR3 size: 16 residues. The CDR3 protein is CASSPRLAGLYNEQYF. CDR3 sequence (DNA): TGTGCCAGCAGCCCCCGACTAGCGGGGTTATACAATGAGCAGTACTTC.

The chain uses TRBV20-1 and TRBJ2-7, with TRBD2 matching over 10 bases. V trimming: 4 bases; J trimming: 6 bases; junction bases outside the gene matches: 9. From germline, CDR1 is DFQATT and CDR2 SNEGSKA (reference sequence). The CDR3 is made up of 14 amino acids. CDR3 protein: CSATPSGSRAEQYF. The DNA for the CDR3 is TGCAGTGCTACCCCTAGCGGGAGTCGGGCCGAGCAGTACTTC.

The chain couples TRBV7-8 to TRBJ2-6, with 7 bases aligning to TRBD1. J gave up 0 bases and V 1 base, and 6 bases lay outside the gene matches. The CDR3 is made up of 18 amino acids. Germline CDR1 reads SGHVS; CDR2 reads FQNEAQ. CDR3 sequence reads: CASSLVATGISGANVLTF. Written as DNA, the CDR3 is TGTGCCAGCAGCTTAGTTGCGACAGGGATCTCTGGGGCCAACGTCCTGACTTTC.

This clonotype occurred a few times. The chain carries TRBV6-5 and TRBJ2-7; D call uncertain. The germline V gene has CDR1 MNHEY and CDR2 SVGAGI. Trimming removed 9 bases at V and 6 bases at J, with 12 bases between. The length of the CDR3 is 11 residues. This chain's CDR3 is CASRRRAEQYF. In DNA form, the CDR3 reads TGTGCCAGTAGGCGTAGAGCCGAGCAGTACTTC.

This clonotype has only a few counts. This chain connects TRBV15 to TRBJ2-1; D may match TRBD1 or TRBD2 (6 bases each). V lost 3 bases and J lost 4, with 16 bases in between. Germline values: CDR1 LNHNV, CDR2 YYDKDF (reference sequence). The CDR3 contains 16 residues. CDR3 nucleotide sequence: TGTGCCACCAGCAGGGACGGGGGCAGGCTGTACAATGAGCAGTTCTTC. Amino acids: CATSRDGGRLYNEQFF.